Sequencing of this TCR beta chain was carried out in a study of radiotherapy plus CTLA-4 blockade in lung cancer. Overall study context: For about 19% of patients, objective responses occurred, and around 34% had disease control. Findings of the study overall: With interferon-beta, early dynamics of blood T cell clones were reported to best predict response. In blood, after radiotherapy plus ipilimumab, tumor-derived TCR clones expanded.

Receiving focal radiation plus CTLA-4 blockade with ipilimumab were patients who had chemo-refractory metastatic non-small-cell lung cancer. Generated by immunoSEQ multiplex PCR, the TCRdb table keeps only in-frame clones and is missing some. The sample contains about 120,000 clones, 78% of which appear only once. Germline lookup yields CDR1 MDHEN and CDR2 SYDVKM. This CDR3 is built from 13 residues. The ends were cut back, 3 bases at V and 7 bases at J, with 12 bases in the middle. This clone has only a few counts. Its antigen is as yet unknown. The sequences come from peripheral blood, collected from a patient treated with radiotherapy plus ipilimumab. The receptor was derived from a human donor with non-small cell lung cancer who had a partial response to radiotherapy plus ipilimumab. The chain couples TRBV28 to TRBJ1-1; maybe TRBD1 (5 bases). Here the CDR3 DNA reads TGTGCCAGCAGTTTTAACGGGGGTCTTGAAGCTTTCTTT. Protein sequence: CASSFNGGLEAFF.